This paragraph covers one T cell receptor beta chain sequence. The CDR3 spans 13 residues. The germline V and J ends were trimmed by 5 bases and 4 bases, with 10 bases remaining between them. The germline CDR1 and CDR2 sequences are SGHTA and FQGTGA. This sample stems from a study of cytomegalovirus exposure and HLA in healthy donors. Amplification used 60 Vbeta primers and 13 Jbeta primers. TCRdb's copy holds only in-frame clones and misses some; the assay was immunoSEQ multiplex PCR. The sample's table shows 40,000 to 60,000 clones. This sequence originates from a male donor in good health and CMV-seropositive. Sequences were obtained from PBMCs. V gene TRBV7-3 combines with J gene TRBJ2-3, with D maybe TRBD2 (5 bases). CDR3 DNA sequence: TGTGCCAGCAGCCCCCCCGGGGCAGATACGCAGTATTTT. This translates into CASSPPGADTQYF.